A selection of T cell receptor beta chains follows, all from one sample in a study of T cells in Graves' hyperthyroidism and ophthalmopathy. TCRdb redid the calling of the multiplex PCR reads with MiXCR, one entry per CDR3 protein. The sample lists tens of thousands of distinct CDR3 sequences, roughly 51% seen once, with 30% to 40% in the top ten. The sample taken for sequencing was peripheral blood or thyroid tissue (not recorded which). These receptors all stem from a man younger than 30 with Graves' hyperthyroidism. CDR3s include the opening cysteine and the closing phenylalanine or tryptophan. A D gene is named only where the DNA matches it firmly. Not all rows give a size; the values are once, few, many and, for expanded clones, a class.

clone_size: many; j_call: TRBJ1-4; v_call: TRBV7-2; d_call: TRBD1; cdr3_aa: CASSTLQGLNEKLFF; cdr3_nt: TGTGCCAGCAGCACACTACAGGGGCTTAATGAAAAACTGTTTTTT
clone_size: -; j_call: TRBJ1-2; v_call: TRBV20-1; d_call: TRBD1; cdr3_aa: CSATGTGTGYTF; cdr3_nt: TGCAGTGCAACCGGGACAGGGACTGGCTACACCTTC
clone_size: many; j_call: TRBJ2-7; v_call: TRBV28; d_call: TRBD2; cdr3_aa: CASSRAGLEFLYEQYF; cdr3_nt: TGTGCCAGCAGCAGGGCGGGACTAGAGTTCCTCTACGAGCAGTACTTC
clone_size: -; j_call: TRBJ1-6; v_call: TRBV9; d_call: -; cdr3_aa: CASSSQAVGSPLHF; cdr3_nt: TGTGCCAGCAGCTCACAGGCCGTCGGTTCACCCCTCCACTTT
clone_size: -; j_call: TRBJ1-2; v_call: TRBV20-1; d_call: -; cdr3_aa: CSARGSAGYTF; cdr3_nt: TGCAGTGCGAGGGGGTCGGCTGGCTACACCTTC
clone_size: many; j_call: TRBJ1-2; v_call: TRBV10-3; d_call: -; cdr3_aa: CAIRPKAHYGYTF; cdr3_nt: TGTGCCATCAGGCCAAAGGCCCACTATGGCTACACCTTC
clone_size: -; j_call: TRBJ1-6; v_call: TRBV15; d_call: TRBD1; cdr3_aa: CATSRDRGSSYNSPLHF; cdr3_nt: TGTGCCACCAGCAGAGACAGGGGGAGCTCCTATAATTCACCCCTCCACTTT
clone_size: many; j_call: TRBJ2-6; v_call: TRBV2; d_call: TRBD2; cdr3_aa: CASRDAPTSVTPGANVLTF; cdr3_nt: TGTGCCAGCCGGGACGCCCCGACTAGCGTAACTCCTGGGGCCAACGTCCTGACTTTC
clone_size: many; j_call: TRBJ2-7; v_call: TRBV10-3; d_call: TRBD1; cdr3_aa: CAISSGQGSGEQYF; cdr3_nt: TGTGCCATCAGTTCGGGACAGGGTTCGGGGGAGCAGTACTTC
clone_size: few; j_call: TRBJ1-4; v_call: TRBV9; d_call: TRBD1; cdr3_aa: CASSVGTGGTNEKLFF; cdr3_nt: TGTGCCAGCAGCGTTGGGACAGGGGGTACTAATGAAAAACTGTTTTTT
clone_size: many; j_call: TRBJ1-1; v_call: TRBV15; d_call: TRBD1; cdr3_aa: CATSRPFDRDGTEAFF; cdr3_nt: TGTGCCACCAGCAGACCCTTCGACAGGGATGGCACTGAAGCTTTCTTT
clone_size: -; j_call: TRBJ1-2; v_call: TRBV10-3; d_call: -; cdr3_aa: CAISESTQSGYTF; cdr3_nt: TGTGCCATCAGTGAGTCGACACAATCGGGCTACACCTTC
clone_size: many; j_call: TRBJ2-3; v_call: TRBV6-2/TRBV6-3; d_call: -; cdr3_aa: CASSGFDRLSDTQYF; cdr3_nt: TGTGCCAGCAGTGGCTTCGACAGGCTGTCGGATACGCAGTATTTT
clone_size: -; j_call: TRBJ2-3; v_call: TRBV4-2; d_call: TRBD2; cdr3_aa: CASSQIAGSTDTQYF; cdr3_nt: TGTGCCAGCAGTCAGATAGCGGGAAGCACAGATACGCAGTATTTT
clone_size: -; j_call: TRBJ2-5; v_call: TRBV20-1; d_call: -; cdr3_aa: CSANQLTTRETQYF; cdr3_nt: TGCAGTGCTAACCAATTGACTACCCGGGAGACCCAGTACTTC
clone_size: -; j_call: TRBJ1-1; v_call: TRBV15; d_call: -; cdr3_aa: CATSSLSGEEAFF; cdr3_nt: TGTGCCACCAGCAGCTTATCGGGCGAAGAAGCTTTCTTT
clone_size: -; j_call: TRBJ2-7; v_call: TRBV10-2; d_call: -; cdr3_aa: CASSQVRTASYEQYF; cdr3_nt: TGCGCCAGCAGCCAAGTCCGCACGGCCTCCTACGAGCAGTACTTC
clone_size: many; j_call: TRBJ2-7; v_call: TRBV4-1; d_call: -; cdr3_aa: CASSQQESKAPYEQYF; cdr3_nt: TGCGCCAGCAGCCAACAGGAATCCAAGGCCCCCTACGAGCAGTACTTC
clone_size: -; j_call: TRBJ2-7; v_call: TRBV9; d_call: TRBD1; cdr3_aa: CASSQPQGRSYEQYF; cdr3_nt: TGTGCCAGCTCACAGCCACAGGGGCGTTCCTACGAGCAGTACTTC
clone_size: once; j_call: TRBJ2-5; v_call: TRBV7-8; d_call: TRBD2; cdr3_aa: CASSTSGRAEETQYF; cdr3_nt: TGTGCCAGCAGCACTAGCGGGAGGGCCGAAGAGACCCAGTACTTC
clone_size: once; j_call: TRBJ2-7; v_call: TRBV2; d_call: TRBD2; cdr3_aa: CASSPGTSVSSF; cdr3_nt: TGTGCCAGCAGTCCTGGGACTAGCGTGAGCAGTTTC
clone_size: many; j_call: TRBJ1-2; v_call: TRBV10-2; d_call: -; cdr3_aa: CASSESLNRVSPARGYTF; cdr3_nt: TGCGCCAGCAGTGAGTCCCTCAATCGGGTAAGCCCCGCGCGGGGCTACACCTTC
clone_size: -; j_call: TRBJ2-3; v_call: TRBV29-1; d_call: -; cdr3_aa: CSVETREYF; cdr3_nt: TGCAGCGTTGAAACTAGGGAGTATTTT
clone_size: -; j_call: TRBJ1-2; v_call: TRBV9; d_call: TRBD1; cdr3_aa: CASSAAGTGGGYTF; cdr3_nt: TGTGCCAGCAGCGCGGCCGGGACAGGGGGTGGCTACACCTTC
clone_size: many; j_call: TRBJ2-7; v_call: TRBV6-5; d_call: -; cdr3_aa: CASSRRAGEQYF; cdr3_nt: TGTGCCAGCAGTCGCCGGGCCGGGGAGCAGTACTTC
clone_size: many; j_call: TRBJ2-7; v_call: TRBV29-1; d_call: -; cdr3_aa: CSVETGSYEQYF; cdr3_nt: TGCAGCGTTGAAACGGGTTCCTACGAGCAGTACTTC
clone_size: many; j_call: TRBJ2-7; v_call: TRBV7-8; d_call: -; cdr3_aa: CASSFRTPSYEQYF; cdr3_nt: TGTGCCAGCAGCTTTCGGACCCCCTCCTACGAGCAGTACTTC
clone_size: many; j_call: TRBJ1-5; v_call: TRBV12-3/TRBV12-4; d_call: -; cdr3_aa: CASSRHASNQPQHF; cdr3_nt: TGTGCCAGCAGTAGACACGCTAGCAATCAGCCCCAGCATTTT
clone_size: -; j_call: TRBJ1-5; v_call: TRBV15; d_call: -; cdr3_aa: CATSRGDPGQPQHF; cdr3_nt: TGTGCCACCAGCAGGGGCGATCCCGGTCAGCCCCAGCATTTT
clone_size: -; j_call: TRBJ2-2; v_call: TRBV7-2; d_call: -; cdr3_aa: CASSLRSQDTGELFF; cdr3_nt: TGTGCCAGCAGCTTACGATCCCAGGACACCGGGGAGCTGTTTTTT
clone_size: medium-sized; j_call: TRBJ1-1; v_call: TRBV20-1; d_call: -; cdr3_aa: CSAVWSNTEAFF; cdr3_nt: TGCAGTGCTGTGTGGTCGAACACTGAAGCTTTCTTT
clone_size: many; j_call: TRBJ2-7; v_call: TRBV28; d_call: TRBD2; cdr3_aa: CASSPRLAGGHEQYF; cdr3_nt: TGTGCCAGCAGTCCCCGACTAGCGGGGGGTCACGAGCAGTACTTC
clone_size: -; j_call: TRBJ1-2; v_call: TRBV25-1; d_call: -; cdr3_aa: CASSEWFSAKGNYGYTF; cdr3_nt: TGTGCCAGCAGTGAATGGTTTTCGGCTAAAGGGAACTATGGCTACACCTTC
clone_size: -; j_call: TRBJ2-7; v_call: TRBV24-1; d_call: TRBD2; cdr3_aa: CATSGFTAGGDEQYF; cdr3_nt: TGCGCCACCAGTGGTTTTACAGCGGGAGGTGACGAGCAGTACTTC
clone_size: -; j_call: TRBJ2-5; v_call: TRBV6-5; d_call: TRBD2; cdr3_aa: CASSLGLAGQETQYF; cdr3_nt: TGTGCCAGCAGTTTGGGACTAGCGGGCCAAGAGACCCAGTACTTC
clone_size: many; j_call: TRBJ2-7; v_call: TRBV29-1; d_call: -; cdr3_aa: CSVELTDYEQYF; cdr3_nt: TGCAGCGTTGAGTTGACGGATTACGAGCAGTACTTC
clone_size: many; j_call: TRBJ2-5; v_call: TRBV5-1; d_call: -; cdr3_aa: CASGELRAETQYF; cdr3_nt: TGCGCCAGCGGGGAGCTGCGGGCGGAGACCCAGTACTTC
clone_size: -; j_call: TRBJ1-1; v_call: TRBV5-5; d_call: TRBD1; cdr3_aa: CASSPDRDGTEAFF; cdr3_nt: TGTGCCAGCAGCCCTGACAGGGATGGCACTGAAGCTTTCTTT
clone_size: -; j_call: TRBJ2-5; v_call: TRBV2; d_call: -; cdr3_aa: CASSPGTNQETQYF; cdr3_nt: TGTGCCAGCAGCCCGGGGACCAACCAAGAGACCCAGTACTTC
clone_size: -; j_call: TRBJ1-4; v_call: TRBV7-2; d_call: -; cdr3_aa: CASSLYHREKLFF; cdr3_nt: TGTGCCAGCAGCTTATACCACAGGGAAAAACTGTTTTTT
clone_size: many; j_call: TRBJ1-5; v_call: TRBV7-8; d_call: TRBD1; cdr3_aa: CASSQRQGYSNQPQHF; cdr3_nt: TGTGCCAGCAGCCAACGACAGGGATATAGCAATCAGCCCCAGCATTTT
clone_size: -; j_call: TRBJ1-2; v_call: TRBV5-1; d_call: TRBD1; cdr3_aa: CASSFATGQHYGYTF; cdr3_nt: TGCGCCAGCAGCTTTGCTACGGGACAGCACTATGGCTACACCTTC
clone_size: many; j_call: TRBJ2-2; v_call: TRBV19; d_call: TRBD1; cdr3_aa: CASSPGQLNTGELFF; cdr3_nt: TGTGCCAGTAGTCCGGGACAGCTGAACACCGGGGAGCTGTTTTTT
clone_size: -; j_call: TRBJ1-5; v_call: TRBV7-3; d_call: -; cdr3_aa: CASRKGGGQPQHF; cdr3_nt: TGTGCCAGCAGGAAGGGGGGGGGTCAGCCCCAGCATTTT